This T cell receptor beta chain came from a study of blood T cells in healthy people across ages (dated by TCRdb to between 2014 and 2017). At the level of the whole study: In model experiments, template switching captured roughly one uniquely barcoded TCR beta cDNA molecule for every two T cells. Using deep sequencing normalized with unique cDNA molecular identifiers, the study measured how TCR beta repertoire diversity changes with age. The donors were divided into four age groups: young (average around 17 years), middle-aged (approximately 42), aged (62) and long-lived (about 79). For two donors (one aged 18 to 30 and one aged 80 or older), the study analyzed two additional independent replicas of 1 million unique cDNA reads from the same blood draw. The paper as a whole reports these results and caveats: There was a strong correlation between observed TCR beta diversity and the percentage of naive T cells measured by flow cytometry. As age increased, observed TCR beta diversity per million T cells dropped in a roughly linear way, and a significant reduction was already evident by age 40. Conclusive comparison of naive and antigen-experienced compartments was prevented by the profiling of bulk unsorted PBMCs. Because the CMV infection status of the donors was unknown, age-related changes in expanded clonotypes may potentially have been confounded. Estimates of total diversity based on one million sequenced T cells were considered lower bounds and underestimates. The long-lived group showed more naive CD4+ T cells, fewer expanded clones and increased TCR diversity than the aged group, suggesting age selection.

This clonotype was detected only a few times. Its antigen has not been determined. Per-nucleotide qualities are absent, and no much larger clonotype sits a single base away. The protocol used for the library was 5' RACE. The data were produced on an Illumina HiSeq 2500. A second PCR of roughly 6 to 11 cycles was performed with a sample-barcoded 5' primer and a J-beta primer mix. A template-switch 5' adaptor carrying 12 random nucleotides introduced a unique molecular identifier onto each TCR beta cDNA molecule. Each sample yielded at least 3 million CDR3-containing paired-end reads. All of the RNA was converted into first-strand cDNA using the Mint cDNA synthesis kit, with a TRBC-specific oligonucleotide serving as the primer. Following uracil-DNA glycosylase treatment, a first 18-cycle PCR with universal primers M1SS and BC2_uni_R was performed on all cDNA. The original methods were these. For normalization, 1 million high-quality reads were randomly selected from each sample, with every read carrying a distinct molecular identifier. Reads with shared molecular identifiers were discarded instead of being binned into consensus sequences. MiTCR, set to a Q25 quality threshold and the strictest error-elimination algorithm, was used for CDR3 identification, clonotype clustering and error correction. Lower-bound total TCR beta diversity was estimated with a nonparametric unseen species model using Euler transformation. The public reads were reprocessed in TCRdb via fastp at Q25 and MiXCR, keeping in-frame beta chains. Rows with one shared CDR3 protein collapse into an entry with the most common genes and DNA. These V and J calls rely on TCRdb rather than the paper's analysis. Within this sample are roughly 800,000 distinct CDR3 sequences, with about 25% of them counted one time only. The ten largest make up more than 3% of the sample.

Between the V and J ends, shortened by 8 bases and 8 bases respectively, the junction contains 16 bases. CDR3 length: 13 amino acids, cysteine to phenylalanine. CDR3 DNA is the only sequence kept; it has 39 bases, read in frame from the first base. The donors were roughly 39 Caucasian individuals from Russia, aged 6 to 90 years, who were systemically healthy. Each donor gave ten milliliters of peripheral blood, collected into EDTA-treated Vacutainer tubes. Ficoll-Paque density-gradient centrifugation was used to isolate PBMCs, with at least 6 million per sample. Trizol reagent was used to extract total RNA from the PBMCs, yielding at least 5 micrograms per sample. For every donor, an aliquot of PBMCs went through flow cytometry to measure the percentages of naive CD45RAhigh/CD27high T cells. These data also featured in a second study, about T cells of mothers and their children. That second publication adds: Nine systemically healthy Caucasian individuals, comprising three mothers and their six children, were included as donors. cDNA synthesis used all of the extracted RNA, with roughly 1.5 ug of RNA in each 15 ul reaction. Sample barcodes and 2-4 random nucleotides were added via the M1S primer in the second PCR. Over 9.5 million TCR beta CDR3 reads were obtained for each mother, and 2.7 million or so reads were obtained for each child. Thymic selection similarly shapes TCR recombination output in related and unrelated pairs, with minor effect from inherited differences. Normalized repertoire overlap was always slightly but never significantly higher in related than unrelated mother-child pairs. With a sensitivity of about 100 clones per million clonotypes, no persistent microchimeric T cell clones were detected. To look for features that set related mother-child pairs apart from unrelated individuals, the researchers ran deep NGS to compare the TCR beta repertoires of mothers and children. On average, the children were approximately 11 +/- 4 years old, while the mothers were about 40 +/- 4 years old. Libraries were sequenced on Illumina HiSeq 2000 with 100+100 nt paired-end reads after adapter ligation with NEBNext reagents. Mother and child libraries were prepared a month apart and sequenced in separate runs to prevent cross-contamination. For each donor, between roughly 450,000 and 2,300,000 distinct TCR beta clonotypes were identified. Naive TCR beta clonotypes were estimated from low-frequency clonotypes matched to each donor's FACS-determined naive share, without sorting.

The sample consisted of blood. This clonotype was obtained from a boy between 10 and 17 years old in good health. The rearrangement combines TRBV12-3 or TRBV12-4 with TRBJ2-1; a tentative D match to TRBD1 spans 6 bases. The DNA sequence is as follows: TGTGCCAGCGGCCTAACAGGGTTGGATGAGCAGTTCTTC. It specifies CASGLTGLDEQFF.